The 30 T cell receptor beta chains in this list originate from one sample, sequenced in a study of T cells in women clearing cervical HPV infection. Assay used: immunoSEQ multiplex PCR; TCRdb lists only in-frame clones, some missing. The sample table includes tens of thousands of clones. The material sequenced was blood buffy coat. The receptors shown here come from a woman between 18 and 70 years old with a cervical HPV16 infection that either progressed to CIN3+ or cleared (not recorded which).

In regard to this clone: The read gets to within 3 residues of the CDR3 end, and the germline J gene fills in the rest. V is TRBV7-3 and J is TRBJ2-1; 12 nucleotides line up with TRBD2. The V gene end was trimmed by 5 bases and the J gene end by 6 bases; junction bases not matched to a gene: 5. The CDR3 runs 15 residues. Germline loops: CDR1 SGHTA, CDR2 FQGTGA. The sequenced CDR3 bases are TGTGCCAGCAGCCGACTAGCGGGAGTAATCAATGAG. Protein: CASSRLAGVINE. The whole CDR3 reads CASSRLAGVINEQFF.

On this clone itself: Read coverage stops 3 residues before the CDR3 terminus; the germline J gene supplies the remainder. The chain links TRBV11-2 to TRBJ1-4, with D tentatively TRBD1 (5 bases). The CDR3 runs 15 residues. Per germline, CDR1 SGHAT and CDR2 FQNNGV. V was clipped by 3 bases and J by 2 bases, with 10 bases between them. The CDR3 protein is CASSFRRGTNEKLFF. Incomplete CDR3 DNA: TGTGCCAGCAGCTTTCGGAGGGGCACTAATGAAAAA.

Comment on this clone: Coverage ceases 3 residues before the CDR3 finishes, and the germline J gene fills in the end. The chain has TRBV30 and TRBJ2-1; possibly TRBD1 for D (6 bases). Between the trimmed V and J ends, which lost 0 bases and 1 base, there was a span of 13 bases. The CDR3 is 16 amino acids. Per germline, CDR1 GTSNPN and CDR2 SVGIG (reference sequence). The sequenced CDR3 bases are TGTGCCTGGAGTGTACCAGGGGCAGGGTCCTACAATGAG. Protein: CAWSVPGAGSYNE. The complete CDR3 reads CAWSVPGAGSYNEQFF. Full variable domain (remainder filled in from reference TRBV30 and TRBJ2-1): SQTIHQWPATLVQPVGSPLSLECTVEGTSNPNLYWYRQAAGRGLQLLFYSVGIGQISSEVPQNLSASRPQDRQFILSSKKLLLSDSGFYLCAWSVPGAGSYNEQFFGPGTRLTVL.

For this clone: Read coverage stops 3 residues before the CDR3 terminus; the germline J gene supplies the remainder. The chain joins TRBV20-1 to TRBJ1-5; a possible D gene is TRBD1 (6 bases). CDR1 DFQATT and CDR2 SNEGSKA come from the germline V gene (reference sequence). V lost 4 bases and J 3 bases, leaving 10 bases between the germline ends. CDR3 length equals 13 residues. The part of the CDR3 DNA that was read is TGCAGTGCTATTACAGGGTTCAATCAGCCC. This sequence encodes CSAITGFNQP. The CDR3 as a whole reads CSAITGFNQPQHF.

Turning to this clone: From the germline J gene comes the end of the CDR3, since the read stops 3 residues before it. The chain carries TRBV27 and TRBJ2-7, with D perhaps matching TRBD2 (6 bases). Trimming shortened V by 1 base and J by 2 bases, and 9 bases separated the two germline ends. CDR3 length equals 14 residues. Germline V gene data show CDR1 as MNHEY and CDR2 as SMNVEV (reference sequence). The DNA read from the CDR3 is TGTGCCAGCAGTTTATTCAGGGAGGCCTACGAG. Protein sequence: CASSLFREAYE. In full, the CDR3 is CASSLFREAYEQYF.

Note on this clone: The read ends 3 residues before the CDR3 terminus; that terminus is restored from the germline J gene. The chain uses TRBV30 and TRBJ1-1; the match to TRBD1 covers 7 bases. The junction had 7 bases not matched to a gene; V was cut back by 2 bases and J by 1 base. CDR1 and CDR2 from the germline V gene are GTSNPN and SVGIG (reference sequence). This CDR3 region has 15 residues. CDR3 in amino acids: CAWSIPGQPNTEAFF. The sequenced CDR3 bases are TGTGCCTGGAGTATTCCGGGACAGCCGAACACTGAA.

A remark on this clone: Read coverage stops 3 residues before the CDR3 terminus; the germline J gene supplies the remainder. This chain links TRBV29-1 with TRBJ2-7; tentative D call: TRBD1 (5 bases). The CDR3 is made up of 12 amino acids. V gave up 6 bases and J gave up 4 bases, with 13 bases separating them. Germline lookup yields CDR1 SQVTM and CDR2 ANQGSEA. The covered CDR3 bases are TGCAGCGTACAGCATAACAGGTACGAG. Translating it yields CSVQHNRYE. The whole CDR3 protein reads CSVQHNRYEQYF.

Remarks on this clone: The read stops 3 residues short of the end of the CDR3; the missing end is completed from the germline J gene. The J gene is TRBJ2-7, the V gene TRBV29-1; the match to TRBD2 covers 14 bases. CDR3 size: 15 residues. Germline V CDR1 and CDR2: SQVTM, ANQGSEA. The V segment lost 5 bases and the J segment 6 bases; nucleotides outside the gene matches: 9. The CDR3 here is CSVRRGLAGEGEQYF. The sequenced CDR3 bases are TGCAGCGTTCGTAGGGGACTAGCGGGAGAGGGCGAG.

The part of the CDR3 DNA that was read is TGTGCCAGCAGCTTAGCGCCCCAGAGTCAGCCC. This encodes CASSLAPQSQP. The CDR3 in full is CASSLAPQSQPQHF. V usage is TRBV7-9 and J usage is TRBJ1-5; D uncertain. With the read ending 3 residues before the CDR3 end, the germline J gene is used to fill in that end. V was pared by 0 bases and J by 6 bases, with 9 bases between. Germline values: CDR1 SEHNR, CDR2 FQNEAQ (reference sequence). The CDR3 contains 14 residues.

The covered CDR3 bases are TGTGCCAGCCGACTCCGGACTAGCGGGAGAAGGGGAGAGACC. This sequence encodes CASRLRTSGRRGET. In full, the CDR3 reads CASRLRTSGRRGETQYF. The chain employs TRBV28 and TRBJ2-5; 13 bases match TRBD2. The missing CDR3 end, 3 residues past where the read stops, is filled in from the germline J gene. CDR1 is MDHEN and CDR2 is SYDVKM in the germline V gene. J was trimmed by 4 bases and V by 8 bases; bases with no gene match: 13. This CDR3 spans 17 amino acids.

Worth noting for this clone: The CDR3 extends 3 residues past the end of the read, so its final part is completed from the germline J gene. The rearrangement links TRBV12-3 or TRBV12-4 to TRBJ1-1, with TRBD1 matching over 10 bases. V shed 2 bases, J shed 1 base, and the junction held 4 bases outside the gene matches. The CDR3 sequence is 16 residues long. The sequenced part of the CDR3 DNA is TGTGCCAGCAGTTTACGGGGACAGGGGCGGAACACTGAA. Its protein product is CASSLRGQGRNTE. The whole CDR3 sequence reads CASSLRGQGRNTEAFF.

Notes on this clone: With the read ending 3 residues before the CDR3 end, the germline J gene is used to fill in that end. The chain is built from TRBV28 and TRBJ2-2; 12 bases are a match to TRBD1. Trimming at V came to 4 bases and at J to 6 bases, leaving 6 bases not matched to a gene. This CDR3 is 16 amino acids long. The germline gives CDR1 MDHEN, CDR2 SYDVKM. CDR3 DNA (partial): TGTGCCAGCAGTTCACGGGACAGGGGGCGACCCGGGGAG. This translates into CASSSRDRGRPGE. The entire CDR3 protein is CASSSRDRGRPGELFF.

CDR3 residues: CASSLALAGLDTDTQYF. The CDR3 bases that were read are TGCGCCAGCAGCTTGGCCCTAGCGGGGCTCGACACAGATACG. The chain combines TRBV5-1 with TRBJ2-3; 9 bases are a match to TRBD2. Read data end 3 residues before the CDR3 end; the end is taken from the germline J gene. Germline CDR1 reads SGHRS; CDR2 reads YFSETQ. The V and J ends lost 0 bases and 2 bases, in that order; junction bases with no gene match: 7. This CDR3 has 17 amino acids.

CDR3 bases read: TGTGCCAGCAGCCCCGGTCACGAG. Translating gives CASSPGHE. The whole CDR3 sequence reads CASSPGHEQYF. The J gene is TRBJ2-7, the V gene TRBV11-2; D uncertain. The CDR3 goes on 3 residues after the read ends, and that part is filled in from the germline J gene. Germline CDR1 reads SGHAT; CDR2 reads FQNNGV. With 5 bases removed from V and 5 bases from J, the gap between germline ends came to 7 bases. The CDR3 has 11 residues. The full variable domain, rest sourced from reference TRBV11-2 and TRBJ2-7, is EAGVAQSPRYKIIEKRQSVAFWCNPISGHATLYWYQQILGQGPKLLIQFQNNGVVDDSQLPKDRFSAERLKGVDSTLKIQPAKLEDSAVYLCASSPGHEQYFGPGTRLTVT.

As regards this clone: Coverage ceases 3 residues before the CDR3 finishes, and the germline J gene fills in the end. The rearrangement uses TRBV7-3 and TRBJ1-6; 8 bases align to TRBD1. Germline assignment: CDR1 SGHTA and CDR2 FQGTGA. Germline trimming cut 5 bases from V and 10 bases from J; bases unmatched to any gene: 13. CDR3 length: 16 amino acids. Incomplete CDR3 DNA: TGTGCCAGCAGCGGACAGGGAAATATAGTAGACTCACCC. Residues: CASSGQGNIVDSP. The whole CDR3 is CASSGQGNIVDSPLHF.

Note on this clone: Read sequence stops 3 residues before the CDR3 end, and the germline J gene provides the missing end. The V call is TRBV4-1, the J call TRBJ1-4; TRBD1 matches 10 bases. The V gene end was trimmed by 4 bases and the J gene end by 6 bases; junction bases not matched to a gene: 8. CDR3 length: 16 amino acids. Germline values: CDR1 MGHRA, CDR2 YSYEKL. The sequenced part of the CDR3 DNA is TGCGCCAGCAGCCGGAGAGGGGGGACAGGGGATGAAAAA. It yields the protein CASSRRGGTGDEK. In full, the CDR3 reads CASSRRGGTGDEKLFF.

The CDR3: CASRLRVLGEKLFF. CDR3 bases read: TGTGCCAGCAGACTCAGGGTTCTCGGTGAAAAA. The chain employs TRBV2 and TRBJ1-4; tentative D call: TRBD1 (5 bases). The read comes to an end 3 residues before the CDR3 does, leaving the germline J gene to fill in the end. This CDR3 is 14 amino acids long. CDR1 and CDR2 (germline): SNHLY, FYNNEI. V gave up 6 bases and J gave up 7 bases, with 15 bases separating them.

In regard to this clone: The CDR3 end falls 3 residues outside the read, so it is completed with the germline J gene. J is TRBJ1-1 and V is TRBV4-2; D possibly corresponds to TRBD1 (5 bases). CDR1 is LGHNA, CDR2 YNFKEQ, per germline. Trimming removed 4 bases at V and 1 base at J, with 19 bases between. CDR3 length equals 17 residues. CDR3 DNA (partial): TGTGCCAGCAGCCGAGTAATTGTCGGGACTGGGAACACTGAA. Residues: CASSRVIVGTGNTE. The CDR3 in full is CASSRVIVGTGNTEAFF.

Comment on this clone: Read coverage stops 3 residues before the CDR3 terminus; the germline J gene supplies the remainder. The chain joins TRBV28 to TRBJ2-5; TRBD1 matches at 8 bases. Germline values: CDR1 MDHEN, CDR2 SYDVKM. This CDR3 comprises 15 residues. The V segment lost 4 bases and the J segment 4 bases; nucleotides outside the gene matches: 8. The CDR3 DNA, read in part, is TGTGCCAGCAGTTCATCGCGGACAGGGTCAGAGACC. It specifies CASSSSRTGSET. In full, the CDR3 reads CASSSSRTGSETQYF.

As regards this clone: Coverage ceases 3 residues before the CDR3 finishes, and the germline J gene fills in the end. V and J are TRBV6-2 or TRBV6-3 and TRBJ1-2; TRBD1 matches at 8 bases. CDR1 and CDR2 from the germline V gene are MNHEY and SVGEGT. The CDR3 runs to 14 residues. J gave up 5 bases and V 7 bases, and 9 bases lay outside the gene matches. CDR3 sequence reads: CASTSGTGIYGYTF. The part of the CDR3 DNA that was read is TGTGCCAGCACCTCCGGGACAGGAATTTATGGC.

As regards this clone: The CDR3 end is not reached by the read, which stops 3 residues before it; the germline J gene fills it in. The rearrangement uses TRBV28 and TRBJ2-3; possible D gene TRBD1, 7 bases. Trimming removed 1 base at V and 3 bases at J, with 11 bases between. Germline V gene sequence: CDR1 MDHEN, CDR2 SYDVKM. The CDR3 runs 15 residues. The CDR3 bases that were read are TGTGCCAGCAGTTTATTGGCAGGGGGGACAGATACG. It yields the protein CASSLLAGGTDT. In full, the CDR3 is CASSLLAGGTDTQYF.

Comment on this clone: The CDR3 extends 3 residues past the end of the read, so its final part is completed from the germline J gene. V and J are TRBV7-9 and TRBJ1-1; a weak D match, TRBD1 (5 bases). V was cut by 5 bases and J by 5 bases, with 12 bases left in between. This CDR3 is 13 amino acids long. From germline, CDR1 is SEHNR and CDR2 FQNEAQ (reference sequence). The sequenced CDR3 bases are TGTGCCAGCAGCCCGGCGGGGGGAACTGAA. Amino acid sequence: CASSPAGGTE. The CDR3 in full is CASSPAGGTEAFF.

To note about this clone: The read comes to an end 3 residues before the CDR3 does, leaving the germline J gene to fill in the end. The chain carries TRBV10-1 and TRBJ2-2, with 9 nucleotides matching TRBD1. CDR3 size: 13 residues. Germline trimming cut 11 bases from V and 4 bases from J; bases unmatched to any gene: 5. Per the germline V gene, CDR1 is WNHNN and CDR2 is SYGVQD (reference sequence). The covered CDR3 bases are TGCGCCTCCCGGACAGGGGTCACCGGGGAG. This sequence encodes CASRTGVTGE. The whole CDR3 reads CASRTGVTGELFF.

Comment on this clone: The read halts 3 residues ahead of the CDR3 end, with the missing end drawn from the germline J gene. J is TRBJ2-5 and V is TRBV4-2; D is possibly TRBD1 (5 bases). V was pared by 0 bases and J by 5 bases, with 13 bases between. Germline-derived CDR1 and CDR2 are LGHNA and YNFKEQ. The CDR3 runs 15 residues. This CDR3 is CASSQDTRDEETQYF. The sequenced CDR3 bases are TGTGCCAGCAGCCAAGATACCAGGGATGAGGAGACC.

Turning to this clone: The missing CDR3 end, 3 residues past where the read stops, is filled in from the germline J gene. J is TRBJ2-5 and V is TRBV7-9, with D unclear. V dropped 1 base and J dropped 1 base, with 7 bases sitting between them. The CDR3 loop spans 14 amino acids. The germline V gene encodes CDR1 SEHNR and CDR2 FQNEAQ (reference sequence). The covered CDR3 bases are TGTGCCAGCAGCTTAGAACAGTCCCAAGAGACC. Residues: CASSLEQSQET. The full CDR3 protein is CASSLEQSQETQYF.

As regards this clone: Read coverage stops 3 residues before the CDR3 terminus; the germline J gene supplies the remainder. The V gene is TRBV2, the J gene TRBJ2-1, with 11 bases matching TRBD2. V was clipped by 7 bases and J by 8 bases; unmatched bases: 1. The CDR3 contains 12 residues. Germline V gives CDR1 SNHLY, CDR2 FYNNEI. CDR3 region: CASILAGDEQFF. The sequenced CDR3 bases are TGTGCCAGCATACTAGCGGGAGATGAG. Together with reference TRBV2 and TRBJ2-1, the CDR3 gives the full variable domain: EPEVTQTPSHQVTQMGQEVILRCVPISNHLYFYWYRQILGQKVEFLVSFYNNEISEKSEIFDDQFSVERPDGSNFTLKIRSTKLEDSAMYFCASILAGDEQFFGPGTRLTVL.

A note on this clone: Read data end 3 residues before the CDR3 end; the end is taken from the germline J gene. The rearrangement uses TRBV5-1 and TRBJ2-5; D uncertain. The germline V gene has CDR1 SGHRS and CDR2 YFSETQ. This CDR3 comprises 16 residues. The V gene lost 3 bases and the J gene lost 2 bases, with 17 bases spanning the gap. This CDR3 is CASSSTSQAIQETQYF. The sequenced CDR3 bases are TGCGCCAGCAGCTCAACGTCCCAAGCTATACAAGAGACC.

A remark on this clone: The CDR3 extends 3 residues past the end of the read, so its final part is completed from the germline J gene. The rearrangement uses TRBV5-1 and TRBJ1-1; D may be TRBD1 (6 bases). This CDR3 region has 15 residues. Germline loops: CDR1 SGHRS, CDR2 YFSETQ. The V end lost 0 bases, the J end lost 4 bases, and 13 bases lay between the germline ends. The CDR3 region is CASSLAGTRGTEAFF. CDR3 DNA, as far as it was read: TGCGCCAGCAGCTTGGCCGGGACAAGAGGCACTGAA. The complete variable domain, with remaining parts taken from reference TRBV5-1 and TRBJ1-1, reads KAGVTQTPRYLIKTRGQQVTLSCSPISGHRSVSWYQQTPGQGLQFLFEYFSETQRNKGNFPGRFSGRQFSNSRSEMNVSTLELGDSALYLCASSLAGTRGTEAFFGQGTRLTVV.

In the case of this clone: The observed sequence ends 3 residues before the CDR3 terminus, with the missing tail filled in from the germline J gene. The rearrangement uses TRBV7-7 and TRBJ2-3; D is perhaps TRBD1 (5 bases). The CDR3 contains 17 residues. The V and J ends lost 1 base and 1 base respectively, with 15 bases between them. From germline, CDR1 is SSHAT and CDR2 FNYEAQ (reference sequence). The DNA read from the CDR3 is TGTGCCAGCAGCTTAGGAACAGGTCCATGGCGCACAGATACG. Its translation is CASSLGTGPWRTDT. The entire CDR3 sequence reads CASSLGTGPWRTDTQYF.

Points on this clone: Read data end 3 residues before the CDR3 end; the end is taken from the germline J gene. This chain connects TRBV5-4 to TRBJ2-3; 7 bases align to TRBD1. Germline V CDR1 and CDR2: SGHNT, YYREEE (reference sequence). V was clipped by 4 bases and J by 4 bases; unmatched bases: 6. The length of the CDR3 is 14 residues. The CDR3 DNA, read in part, is TGTGCCAGCAGCAAGGGACAGTTAGCAGATACG. This encodes CASSKGQLADT. The CDR3 as a whole reads CASSKGQLADTQYF.